This T cell receptor (beta chain) was identified in a study of blood T cell repertoires in COVID-19. The V segment lost 1 base and the J segment 2 bases; nucleotides outside the gene matches: 3. This CDR3 has 15 residues. Germline values: CDR1 MDHEN, CDR2 SYDVKM. Repertoires were generated with immunoSEQ multiplex PCR, while TCRdb's copy carries only in-frame clones and drops some. The sample consists of 120,000 or so clones, over 55% of them appearing once. This clonotype originated in a woman in her 70s with acute or convalescent COVID-19. Source material: peripheral blood. V gene TRBV28 combines with J gene TRBJ1-2, with TRBD1 identical over 8 bases. CDR3: CASSLSGQGNYGYTF. The CDR3 nucleotides read TGTGCCAGCAGTTTATCCGGACAGGGAAACTATGGCTACACCTTC.